This is a list of T cell receptor beta chains from one sample in a study of CD8 T cells in Susac syndrome. MiXCR, run by TCRdb on the immunoSEQ multiplex PCR reads, gives a single entry per CDR3 protein. The sample carries approximately 200,000 distinct CDR3 sequences, 90% to 96% recorded once. Sequencing input: CD4+ T cells from PBMCs. These receptor sequences come from a human donor with multiple sclerosis. CDR3s include the opening cysteine and the closing phenylalanine or tryptophan. Each record gives: clone size, V gene, J gene, D gene, CDR3 DNA, CDR3 protein. A D gene is named only where the DNA matches it firmly. Expanded clones are given a class, and other clones once, few, many or no size at all.

size: NA; V: TRBV10-3; J: TRBJ2-7; D: NA; DNA: TGTGCCCCCGAGGGCCAGGGGAAGAGCTCCTACGAGCAGTACTTC; CDR3: CAPEGQGKSSYEQYF
size: NA; V: TRBV2; J: TRBJ1-5; D: NA; DNA: TGTGCCAGCAGGCCCCCCGACAGTGGGAATCAGCCCCAGCATTTT; CDR3: CASRPPDSGNQPQHF
size: NA; V: TRBV2; J: TRBJ1-5; D: NA; DNA: TGTGCCAGCAGTGAAGGGCAATATCAGCCCCAGCATTTT; CDR3: CASSEGQYQPQHF
size: once; V: TRBV20-1; J: TRBJ2-5; D: NA; DNA: TGCAGTGCTAGTGGACTGCCCGGGGTGACGCAAGAGACCCAGTACTTC; CDR3: CSASGLPGVTQETQYF
size: NA; V: TRBV10-3; J: TRBJ1-1; D: NA; DNA: TGTGCCATCAGTGAGGGCAGATCGAACACTGAAGCTTTCTTT; CDR3: CAISEGRSNTEAFF
size: NA; V: TRBV7-2; J: TRBJ2-3; D: TRBD2; DNA: TGTGCCAGCAGCCGACGGACTAGCGGGGGGGCCGGTACGCAGTATTTT; CDR3: CASSRRTSGGAGTQYF
size: NA; V: TRBV6-2/TRBV6-3; J: TRBJ2-1; D: TRBD1; DNA: TGTGCCAGCAGACCCTCAGGGGGAGTGGATGAGCAGTTCTTC; CDR3: CASRPSGGVDEQFF
size: NA; V: TRBV5-6; J: TRBJ2-5; D: NA; DNA: TGTGCCAGCAGCTTTATGCACGAGACCCAGTACTTC; CDR3: CASSFMHETQYF
size: once; V: TRBV6-1; J: TRBJ2-2; D: NA; DNA: TGTGCCAGCAGGCGTGCCAGGGGACCTTGGGACACCGGGGAGCTGTTTTTT; CDR3: CASRRARGPWDTGELFF
size: NA; V: TRBV29-1; J: TRBJ1-1; D: NA; DNA: TGCAGCGTCAACCCGATCGGCGGCACTGAAGCTTTCTTT; CDR3: CSVNPIGGTEAFF
size: NA; V: TRBV7-2; J: TRBJ2-7; D: TRBD1; DNA: TGTGCCAGCAGCTCCGGACAGGGTGTGGACGAGCAGTACTTC; CDR3: CASSSGQGVDEQYF
size: NA; V: TRBV3-1; J: TRBJ1-1; D: NA; DNA: TGTGCCAGCAGCCGACCAGGGGTCACTGAAGCGTTCTTT; CDR3: CASSRPGVTEAFF
size: NA; V: TRBV6-2/TRBV6-3; J: TRBJ1-1; D: TRBD1; DNA: TGTGCCAGCAGTTACCCGGGACAGGACCCCATGAACACTGAAGCTTTCTTT; CDR3: CASSYPGQDPMNTEAFF
size: NA; V: TRBV30; J: TRBJ2-7; D: TRBD2; DNA: TGTGCCTGGGGGGGACGGACTAGCTCCTACGAGCAGTACTTC; CDR3: CAWGGRTSSYEQYF
size: NA; V: TRBV30; J: TRBJ2-1; D: NA; DNA: TGTGCCTGGAGTGCTGGGGGGGCCTCCTACAATGAGCAGTTCTTC; CDR3: CAWSAGGASYNEQFF
size: NA; V: TRBV6-5; J: TRBJ1-1; D: NA; DNA: TGTGCCAGCAGTTACGGGGCAGGGAGGTCGTTTAGCACTGAAGCTTTCTTT; CDR3: CASSYGAGRSFSTEAFF
size: NA; V: TRBV3-1; J: TRBJ2-5; D: TRBD2; DNA: TGTGCCAGCAGCCAAGGACTAGCGGGGGCCCAAGAGACCCAGTACTTC; CDR3: CASSQGLAGAQETQYF
size: NA; V: TRBV20-1; J: TRBJ2-7; D: TRBD2; DNA: TGCAGTGCTAGTCGGGCAGGGAGGGACTACGAGCAGTACTTC; CDR3: CSASRAGRDYEQYF
size: NA; V: TRBV2; J: TRBJ2-6; D: NA; DNA: TGTGCCAGCACCTCTAGGGCTGGGGCCAACGTCCTGACTTTC; CDR3: CASTSRAGANVLTF
size: NA; V: TRBV3-1; J: TRBJ2-2; D: NA; DNA: TGTGCCAGCAGCCAAGGCGAACTGGGGCCCGGGGAGCTGTTTTTT; CDR3: CASSQGELGPGELFF
size: NA; V: TRBV2; J: TRBJ1-1; D: NA; DNA: TGTGCCAGCAGTGTGGGGGCTGAAGCTTTCTTT; CDR3: CASSVGAEAFF
size: NA; V: TRBV30; J: TRBJ2-4; D: NA; DNA: TGTGCCTGGAGCCTAGAGAGGGGGGGAAACATTCAGTACTTC; CDR3: CAWSLERGGNIQYF
size: few; V: TRBV29-1; J: TRBJ2-5; D: NA; DNA: TGCAGCGTTGGCCCCAGCCTGGAGACCCAGTACTTC; CDR3: CSVGPSLETQYF
size: few; V: TRBV9; J: TRBJ2-3; D: NA; DNA: TGTGCCAGCAGCGTAGTAGGCACAGATACGCAGTATTTT; CDR3: CASSVVGTDTQYF
size: NA; V: TRBV6-1; J: TRBJ1-6; D: TRBD1; DNA: TGTGCCAGCCGACGAGGACAGGACCCCCTAGGACCCCTCCACTTT; CDR3: CASRRGQDPLGPLHF
size: few; V: TRBV18; J: TRBJ1-2; D: NA; DNA: TGTGCCAGCTCACCAGGATCCTATGGCTACACCTTC; CDR3: CASSPGSYGYTF
size: NA; V: TRBV20-1; J: TRBJ2-5; D: NA; DNA: TGCAGTGCTAGAACCAGCGTAGAGACCCAGTACTTC; CDR3: CSARTSVETQYF
size: NA; V: TRBV15; J: TRBJ2-7; D: TRBD1; DNA: TGTGCCACCAGCAGGGGGACCGGGACAGGGGCGGACGAGCAGTACTTC; CDR3: CATSRGTGTGADEQYF
size: NA; V: TRBV7-8; J: TRBJ1-2; D: TRBD1; DNA: TGTGCCAGCAGCTCAAGAGGACAGGCTAACTATGGCTACACCTTC; CDR3: CASSSRGQANYGYTF
size: NA; V: TRBV27; J: TRBJ1-4; D: NA; DNA: TGTGCCAGCAGCCTGGACAGCACAACTAATGAAAAACTGTTTTTT; CDR3: CASSLDSTTNEKLFF
size: NA; V: TRBV7-2; J: TRBJ1-1; D: TRBD1; DNA: TGTGCCAGCAGCCACGGACAGGCGAACACTGAAGCTTTCTTT; CDR3: CASSHGQANTEAFF
size: NA; V: TRBV12-3/TRBV12-4; J: TRBJ1-5; D: TRBD1; DNA: TGTGCCAGCAGTTTAAGACAGGGTGGCCAGCCCCAGCATTTT; CDR3: CASSLRQGGQPQHF
size: NA; V: TRBV29-1; J: TRBJ2-2; D: NA; DNA: TGCAGCGTCCTAAGGGGGGTGAATACCGGGGAGCTGTTTTTT; CDR3: CSVLRGVNTGELFF
size: NA; V: TRBV7-9; J: TRBJ2-1; D: NA; DNA: TGTGCCAGCATGTCGGGGGTCAGCCCGTTCTTC; CDR3: CASMSGVSPFF
size: NA; V: TRBV3-1; J: TRBJ1-2; D: NA; DNA: TGTGCCAGCAGGCTCGCCTCAGGGGTCGCCGGCTACACCTTC; CDR3: CASRLASGVAGYTF
size: NA; V: TRBV12-3/TRBV12-4; J: TRBJ1-2; D: NA; DNA: TGTGCCAGCAGGAGAATTCAAGGGGAGGGCTACACCTTC; CDR3: CASRRIQGEGYTF
size: NA; V: TRBV20-1; J: TRBJ2-7; D: NA; DNA: TGCAGTGCTAGGTTCATTACCTACGAGCAGTACTTC; CDR3: CSARFITYEQYF
size: NA; V: TRBV6-5; J: TRBJ2-3; D: NA; DNA: TGTGCCAGCCGTCGAGGGACGGGCACAGATACGCAGTATTTT; CDR3: CASRRGTGTDTQYF
size: few; V: TRBV18; J: TRBJ2-7; D: NA; DNA: TGTGCCAGCTCCGCGGCCTCCTACGAGCAGTACTTC; CDR3: CASSAASYEQYF
size: NA; V: TRBV6-1; J: TRBJ2-7; D: TRBD1; DNA: TGTGCCAGCAGGCTAGGACAGGTCTACGAGCAGTACTTC; CDR3: CASRLGQVYEQYF
size: NA; V: TRBV6-6; J: TRBJ2-5; D: NA; DNA: TGTGCCAGCCATCGGGGCTCTCTGGGGCGAGAGACCCAGTACTTC; CDR3: CASHRGSLGRETQYF
size: NA; V: TRBV20-1; J: TRBJ1-2; D: TRBD1; DNA: TGCAGTGCCGGCGGAGGGGGCAACTATGGCTACACCTTC; CDR3: CSAGGGGNYGYTF
size: NA; V: TRBV7-9; J: TRBJ2-3; D: NA; DNA: TGTGCCAGCAGCTTAGAGTATGGTACGCAGTATTTT; CDR3: CASSLEYGTQYF
size: once; V: TRBV12-3/TRBV12-4; J: TRBJ2-5; D: NA; DNA: TGTGCCAGCAGTTTACTAGGTCGGGGCCAAGAGACCCAGTACTTC; CDR3: CASSLLGRGQETQYF
size: NA; V: TRBV27; J: TRBJ2-7; D: TRBD1; DNA: TGTGCCAGCAGTCCGCGGGGCACCGACAGGGGGCCGTACGAGCAGTACTTC; CDR3: CASSPRGTDRGPYEQYF
size: NA; V: TRBV20-1; J: TRBJ2-3; D: NA; DNA: TGCAGTGCCCACGGACAGCCCAGCACGGGTTGGACAGATACGCAGTATTTT; CDR3: CSAHGQPSTGWTDTQYF
size: NA; V: TRBV29-1; J: TRBJ2-4; D: NA; DNA: TGCAGCGTCGGGGGGCTGCTAACCAAAAACATTCAGTACTTC; CDR3: CSVGGLLTKNIQYF
size: NA; V: TRBV15; J: TRBJ1-2; D: NA; DNA: TGTGCCACCTCCCGGTCAGAGAACTATGGCTACACCTTC; CDR3: CATSRSENYGYTF
size: NA; V: TRBV15; J: TRBJ2-4; D: TRBD2; DNA: TGTGCCACCAGTCACCCTCTGACTAGCGGAAAAAACATTCAGTACTTC; CDR3: CATSHPLTSGKNIQYF
size: NA; V: TRBV19; J: TRBJ2-3; D: TRBD2; DNA: TGTGCCACGACGGGGACTATACTGGGGTTCTCAGATACGCAGTATTTT; CDR3: CATTGTILGFSDTQYF
size: NA; V: TRBV5-1; J: TRBJ2-1; D: NA; DNA: TGCGCCAGCAGCCCAGGCTTAACCTCCGGGTACAATGAGCAGTTCTTC; CDR3: CASSPGLTSGYNEQFF
size: NA; V: TRBV7-6; J: TRBJ1-3; D: TRBD1; DNA: TGTGCCAGCAGCTCATCCACGACAGGGGTTTCTGGAAACACCATATATTTT; CDR3: CASSSSTTGVSGNTIYF
size: NA; V: TRBV12-3/TRBV12-4; J: TRBJ2-1; D: TRBD1; DNA: TGTGCCAGCAGCCGGCAGACAGGGGGAAGGACCTACAATGAGCAGTTCTTC; CDR3: CASSRQTGGRTYNEQFF
size: NA; V: TRBV12-3/TRBV12-4; J: TRBJ1-1; D: NA; DNA: TGTGCCAGCAGTTTAGCGCTACAGGTCCCTGAGGCTTTCTTT; CDR3: CASSLALQVPEAFF
size: NA; V: TRBV7-9; J: TRBJ2-7; D: NA; DNA: TGTGCCAGCAGCCACTCAACAGGGTCCTTCTACGAGCAGTACTTC; CDR3: CASSHSTGSFYEQYF
size: NA; V: TRBV20-1; J: TRBJ2-3; D: NA; DNA: TGCAGTGCTGGAACCGGGACGGGGGAGACAGATACGCAGTATTTT; CDR3: CSAGTGTGETDTQYF